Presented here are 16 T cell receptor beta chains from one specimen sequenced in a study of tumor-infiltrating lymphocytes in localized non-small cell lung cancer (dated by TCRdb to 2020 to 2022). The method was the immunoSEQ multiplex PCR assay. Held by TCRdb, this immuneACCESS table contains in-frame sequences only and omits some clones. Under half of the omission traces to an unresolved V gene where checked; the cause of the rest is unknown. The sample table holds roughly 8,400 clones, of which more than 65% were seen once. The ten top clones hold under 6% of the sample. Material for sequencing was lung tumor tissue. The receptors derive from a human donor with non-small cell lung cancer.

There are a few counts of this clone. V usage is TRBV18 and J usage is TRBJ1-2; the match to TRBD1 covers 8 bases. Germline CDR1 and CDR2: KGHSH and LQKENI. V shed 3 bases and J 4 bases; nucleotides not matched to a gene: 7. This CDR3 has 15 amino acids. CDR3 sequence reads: CASSPPATGVYGYTF. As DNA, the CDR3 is TGTGCCAGCTCACCTCCCGCGACAGGGGTCTATGGCTACACCTTC.

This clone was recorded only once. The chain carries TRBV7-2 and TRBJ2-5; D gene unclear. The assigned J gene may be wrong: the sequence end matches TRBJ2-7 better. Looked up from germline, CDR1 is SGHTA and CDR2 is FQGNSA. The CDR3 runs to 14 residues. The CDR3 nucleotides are TGTGCCAGCAGCTTAGGTCTCATCAACGACGAGCAGTACTTC. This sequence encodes CASSLGLINDEQYF.

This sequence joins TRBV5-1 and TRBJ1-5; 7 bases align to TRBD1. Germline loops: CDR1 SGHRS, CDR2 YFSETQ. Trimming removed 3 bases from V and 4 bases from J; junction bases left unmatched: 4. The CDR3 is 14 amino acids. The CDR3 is CASSSGQQNQPQHF. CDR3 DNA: TGCGCCAGCAGCTCGGGACAGCAGAATCAGCCCCAGCATTTT.

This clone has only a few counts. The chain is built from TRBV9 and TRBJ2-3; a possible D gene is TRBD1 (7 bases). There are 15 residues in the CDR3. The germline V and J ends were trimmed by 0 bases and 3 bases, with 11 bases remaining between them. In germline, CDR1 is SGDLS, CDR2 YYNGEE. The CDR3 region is CASSVEQGRTDTQYF. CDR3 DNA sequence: TGTGCCAGCAGCGTAGAACAGGGGAGGACAGATACGCAGTATTTT.

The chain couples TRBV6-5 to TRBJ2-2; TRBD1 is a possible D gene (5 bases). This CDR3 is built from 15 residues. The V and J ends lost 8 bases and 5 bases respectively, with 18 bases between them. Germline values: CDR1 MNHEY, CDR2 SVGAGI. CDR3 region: CASGLRQGKTGELFF. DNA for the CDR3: TGTGCCAGCGGGTTGAGGCAGGGAAAGACCGGGGAGCTGTTTTTT.

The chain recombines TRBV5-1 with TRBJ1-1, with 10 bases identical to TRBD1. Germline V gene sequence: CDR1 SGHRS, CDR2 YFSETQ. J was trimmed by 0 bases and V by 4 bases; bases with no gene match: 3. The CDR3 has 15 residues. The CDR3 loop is CASSDGTGVNTEAFF. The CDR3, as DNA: TGCGCCAGCAGCGACGGGACAGGGGTGAACACTGAAGCTTTCTTT.

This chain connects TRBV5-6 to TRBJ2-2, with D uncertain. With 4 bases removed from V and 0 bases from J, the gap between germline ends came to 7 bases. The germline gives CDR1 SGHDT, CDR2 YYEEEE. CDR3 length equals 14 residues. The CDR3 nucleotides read TGTGCCAGCAGCCCCGCCGCGAACACCGGGGAGCTGTTTTTT. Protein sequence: CASSPAANTGELFF. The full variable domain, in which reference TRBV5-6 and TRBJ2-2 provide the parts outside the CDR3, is DAGVTQSPTHLIKTRGQQVTLRCSPKSGHDTVSWYQQALGQGPQFIFQYYEEEERQRGNFPDRFSGHQFPNYSSELNVNALLLGDSALYLCASSPAANTGELFFGEGSRLTVL.

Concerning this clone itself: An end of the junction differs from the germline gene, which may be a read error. The CDR3 DNA reads TGTGCTAGCAGCCGGGAGCGGGGCACCGGGGAGCTGTTTTTT. It encodes CASSRERGTGELFF. The V gene is TRBV7-7, the J gene TRBJ2-2; 7 positions match TRBD2. There are 14 residues in the CDR3. Germline assignment: CDR1 SSHAT and CDR2 FNYEAQ (reference sequence).

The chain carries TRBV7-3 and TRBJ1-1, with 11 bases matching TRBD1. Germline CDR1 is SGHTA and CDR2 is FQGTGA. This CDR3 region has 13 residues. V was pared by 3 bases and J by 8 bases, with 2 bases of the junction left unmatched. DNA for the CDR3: TGTGCCAGCAGCTTTGGACAGGGGGCCGAAGCTTTCTTT. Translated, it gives CASSFGQGAEAFF.

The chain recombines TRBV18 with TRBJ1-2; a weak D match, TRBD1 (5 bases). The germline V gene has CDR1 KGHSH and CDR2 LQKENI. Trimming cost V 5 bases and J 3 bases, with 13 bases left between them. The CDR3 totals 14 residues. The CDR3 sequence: CASSITGQDYGYTF. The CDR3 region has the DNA TGTGCCAGCTCAATCACAGGTCAAGACTATGGCTACACCTTC.

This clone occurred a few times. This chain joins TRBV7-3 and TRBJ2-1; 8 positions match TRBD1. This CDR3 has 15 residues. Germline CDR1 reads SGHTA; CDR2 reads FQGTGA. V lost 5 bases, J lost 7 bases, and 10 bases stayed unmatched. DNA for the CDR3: TGTGCCAGCAGCCCCGGGGCAGGGGGCCGTAATGAGCAGTTCTTC. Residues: CASSPGAGGRNEQFF.

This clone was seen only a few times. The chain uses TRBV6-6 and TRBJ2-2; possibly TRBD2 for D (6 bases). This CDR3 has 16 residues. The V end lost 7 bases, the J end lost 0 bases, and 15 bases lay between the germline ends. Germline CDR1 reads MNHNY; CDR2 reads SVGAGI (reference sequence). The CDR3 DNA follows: TGTGCCAGCACATTAACCGGGACTTCGAACACCGGGGAGCTGTTTTTT. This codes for CASTLTGTSNTGELFF.

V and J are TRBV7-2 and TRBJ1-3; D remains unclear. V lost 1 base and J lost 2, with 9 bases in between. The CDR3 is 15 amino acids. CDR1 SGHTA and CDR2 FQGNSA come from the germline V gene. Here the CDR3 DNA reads TGTGCCAGCAGCTTAGGGCACGGGACTGGAAACACCATATATTTT. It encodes CASSLGHGTGNTIYF.

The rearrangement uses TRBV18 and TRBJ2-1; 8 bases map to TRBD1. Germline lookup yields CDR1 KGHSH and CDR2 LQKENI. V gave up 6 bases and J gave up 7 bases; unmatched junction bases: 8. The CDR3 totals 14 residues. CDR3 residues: CASSGWTGNNEQFF. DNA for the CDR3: TGTGCCAGCTCTGGGTGGACAGGGAATAATGAGCAGTTCTTC. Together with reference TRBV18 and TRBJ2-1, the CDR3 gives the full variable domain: NAGVMQNPRHLVRRRGQEARLRCSPMKGHSHVYWYRQLPEEGLKFMVYLQKENIIDESGMPKERFSAEFPKEGPSILRIQQVVRGDSAAYFCASSGWTGNNEQFFGPGTRLTVL.

Here the CDR3 DNA reads TGTGCCATCTCTCCGCGGGGGAATGAAAAACTGTTTTTT. As protein: CAISPRGNEKLFF. V is TRBV10-3 and J is TRBJ1-4; TRBD1 is a possible D gene (5 bases). CDR3 length equals 13 residues. Between the trimmed V and J ends, which lost 8 bases and 5 bases, there was a span of 12 bases. Germline V gene lookup returns CDR1 ENHRY and CDR2 SYGVKD.

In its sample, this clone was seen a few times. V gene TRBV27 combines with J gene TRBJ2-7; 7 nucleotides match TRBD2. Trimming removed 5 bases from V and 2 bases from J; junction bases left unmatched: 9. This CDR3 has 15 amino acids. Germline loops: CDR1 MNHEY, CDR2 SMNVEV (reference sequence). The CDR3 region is CASSTDRDYTYEQYF. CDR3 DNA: TGTGCCAGCAGTACGGACCGGGACTACACCTACGAGCAGTACTTC.